These 9 T cell receptor beta chains came from one sample sequenced in a study of cytomegalovirus exposure and HLA in healthy donors. PCR involved 60 Vbeta and 13 Jbeta primers. Profiling relied on immunoSEQ multiplex PCR, and the TCRdb table lists in-frame clones only, not all of them. This listing includes 75,000 to 95,000 clones. The source material was PBMCs. All receptors come from a girl aged 5-17 years in good health and CMV-seropositive.

The rearrangement uses TRBV4-3 and TRBJ2-3; 7 nucleotides agree with TRBD2. CDR3 length equals 16 residues. In germline, CDR1 is LGHNA, CDR2 YSLEER. The V and J ends lost 4 bases and 0 bases, in that order; junction bases with no gene match: 7. CDR3 bases: TGCGCCAGCAGCCGACTCGCGGGGGTAAGCACAGATACGCAGTATTTT. Translated, it gives CASSRLAGVSTDTQYF.

The chain recombines TRBV7-9 with TRBJ1-1; maybe TRBD1 (6 bases). V was cut by 6 bases and J by 6 bases, with 8 bases left in between. Germline CDR1 reads SEHNR; CDR2 reads FQNEAQ (reference sequence). The CDR3 spans 11 residues. The CDR3 nucleotides read TGTGCCAGCAGGACAGGCCCTGAAGCTTTCTTT. Translation: CASRTGPEAFF.

The gene calls are TRBV9 and TRBJ1-1, with TRBD1 matching 8 bases. The CDR3 spans 16 residues. J lost 1 base, V lost 3 bases, and 8 bases had no gene match. The V gene's germline CDR1 is SGDLS and CDR2 YYNGEE. The CDR3 nucleotides read TGTGCCAGCAGCGGTGGGGACAGGCCAAAGAACACTGAAGCTTTCTTT. It codes for CASSGGDRPKNTEAFF.

The rearrangement joins TRBV9 to TRBJ2-2; 7 bases align to TRBD2. After removal of 3 bases from V and 4 bases from J, the junction contained 0 bases not matched to a gene. The CDR3 runs to 13 residues. Germline V lookup: CDR1 SGDLS, CDR2 YYNGEE. The CDR3 sequence: CASSGGGTGELFF. As DNA, the CDR3 is TGTGCCAGCAGCGGGGGGGGCACCGGGGAGCTGTTTTTT.

J is TRBJ1-2 and V is TRBV23-1, with D unclear. TRBV23-1 is designated an ORF whose function remains uncertain. The CDR3 runs to 14 residues. The V gene lost 3 bases and the J gene lost 3 bases, with 11 bases spanning the gap. CDR3 amino acids: CASSHPGPYYGYTF. The CDR3 coding sequence is TGCGCCAGCAGTCATCCGGGTCCCTACTATGGCTACACCTTC.

The chain is built from TRBV7-9 and TRBJ2-5; TRBD2 agrees at 8 bases. The junction had 4 bases not matched to a gene; V was cut back by 3 bases and J by 4 bases. This CDR3 has 14 residues. From germline, CDR1 is SEHNR and CDR2 FQNEAQ (reference sequence). The CDR3 reads CASSFGRGAETQYF. CDR3 bases: TGTGCCAGCAGCTTCGGGAGGGGAGCAGAGACCCAGTACTTC.

The chain uses TRBV4-2 and TRBJ2-2, with 9 bases fitting TRBD1. The V segment lost 3 bases and the J segment 5 bases; nucleotides outside the gene matches: 7. CDR1 is LGHNA, CDR2 YNFKEQ, per germline. The CDR3 is 16 residues long. CDR3 amino acids: CASSHRGTGLTGELFF. The CDR3 DNA follows: TGTGCCAGCAGCCACCGCGGGACAGGGTTAACCGGGGAGCTGTTTTTT.

The chain uses TRBV9 and TRBJ2-1, with a tentative D call TRBD1 (6 bases). The ends were cut back, 3 bases at V and 3 bases at J, with 10 bases in the middle. CDR1 and CDR2 from the germline V gene are SGDLS and YYNGEE. The CDR3 contains 14 residues. CDR3 protein: CASSARTVYNEQFF. The CDR3 nucleotides are TGTGCCAGCAGCGCTAGGACAGTCTACAATGAGCAGTTCTTC.

V and J are TRBV4-3 and TRBJ2-2, with D possibly being TRBD2 (6 bases). Deletions cut 4 bases from V and 7 bases from J, with 19 bases between. The germline CDR1 and CDR2 sequences are LGHNA and YSLEER. The CDR3 is 16 residues long. This CDR3 reads CASSPTLQRVGGELFF. The CDR3 DNA is TGCGCCAGCAGCCCTACCCTCCAGCGGGTGGGCGGGGAGCTGTTTTTT.